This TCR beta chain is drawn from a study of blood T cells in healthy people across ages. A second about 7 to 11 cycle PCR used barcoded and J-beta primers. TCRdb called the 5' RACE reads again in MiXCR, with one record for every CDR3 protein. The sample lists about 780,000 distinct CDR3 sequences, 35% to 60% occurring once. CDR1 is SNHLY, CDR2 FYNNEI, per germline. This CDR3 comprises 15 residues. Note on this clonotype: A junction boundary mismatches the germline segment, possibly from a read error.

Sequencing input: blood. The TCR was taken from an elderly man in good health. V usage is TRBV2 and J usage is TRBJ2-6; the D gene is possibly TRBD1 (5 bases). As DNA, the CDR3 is TGTGCCAGCGACGCCCGGCGGCCTGGGGCCAACGCCCTGACTTTC. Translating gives CASDARRPGANALTF.